The 7 T cell receptor beta chains given below trace back to one sample, sequenced in a study of blood T cell repertoires in COVID-19. Using immunoSEQ multiplex PCR, the repertoire was profiled, and TCRdb retains in-frame clones only, with some absent. In the table there are about 50,000 clones, 70% to 90% of which are singletons. The sample taken for sequencing was peripheral blood. All receptors derive from a human donor in a cohort sampled during active COVID-19. The donor label of this sample is uncertain.

CDR3 residues: CASSQDRGVDQPQHF. DNA of the CDR3: TGTGCCAGCAGCCAAGATCGGGGGGTGGATCAGCCCCAGCATTTT. The rearrangement joins TRBV14 to TRBJ1-5, with D possibly matching TRBD1 (5 bases). The ends were cut back, 0 bases at V and 5 bases at J, with 11 bases in the middle. Germline assignment: CDR1 SGHDN and CDR2 FVKESK. The CDR3 has 15 amino acids.

The genes are TRBV10-3 and TRBJ2-7; the match to TRBD2 covers 10 bases. There are 15 residues in the CDR3. Germline CDR1 reads ENHRY; CDR2 reads SYGVKD. V trimming: 7 bases; J trimming: 1 base; junction bases outside the gene matches: 7. The chain's CDR3 is CAIKTGLAASYEQYF. The CDR3 DNA sequence: TGTGCCATCAAAACCGGACTAGCGGCTTCCTACGAGCAGTACTTC.

This clone has just one count. V and J are TRBV5-1 and TRBJ1-1, with D perhaps TRBD1 (5 bases). V lost 0 bases and J 2 bases, leaving 8 bases between the germline ends. This CDR3 comprises 14 residues. CDR1 SGHRS and CDR2 YFSETQ come from the germline V gene. DNA of the CDR3: TGCGCCAGCAGCTTGGGGGACTTTAACACTGAAGCTTTCTTT. Translated: CASSLGDFNTEAFF.

By share of the sample, this clone is medium-sized. The V and J genes are TRBV6-5 and TRBJ1-2; TRBD1 might be the D (6 bases). In germline, CDR1 is MNHEY, CDR2 SVGAGI. CDR3 length: 14 amino acids. V lost 0 bases and J lost 6, with 11 bases in between. In nucleotides, the CDR3 is TGTGCCAGCAGTTACTCGACAGGTTCGAATGGCTACACCTTC. Amino acids: CASSYSTGSNGYTF.

V usage is TRBV7-2 and J usage is TRBJ2-1, with D uncertain. This CDR3 is 13 amino acids long. V shed 5 bases and J shed 7 bases, with 12 bases lying between them. Per germline, CDR1 SGHTA and CDR2 FQGNSA. Here the CDR3 DNA reads TGTGCCAGCAGCATACCCGCTAGGAATGAGCAGTTCTTC. Protein sequence: CASSIPARNEQFF. Full variable domain (missing parts from reference TRBV7-2 and TRBJ2-1): GAGVSQSPSNKVTEKGKDVELRCDPISGHTALYWYRQSLGQGLEFLIYFQGNSAPDKSGLPSDRFSAERTGGSVSTLTIQRTQQEDSAVYLCASSIPARNEQFFGPGTRLTVL.

This clone was counted a single time. The rearrangement links TRBV6-5 to TRBJ1-1, with 7 bases that match TRBD1. The CDR3 contains 14 residues. The germline V gene encodes CDR1 MNHEY and CDR2 SVGAGI. J lost 5 bases, V lost 0 bases, and 3 bases had no gene match. The CDR3 DNA is TGTGCCAGCAGTTACTCGTACAGGGGAACTGAAGCTTTCTTT. Protein product: CASSYSYRGTEAFF.

This clone was detected once. The CDR3 here is CASSYPQRSSSYEQYF. CDR3 DNA sequence: TGTGCCAGCAGTTATCCACAGCGGAGCTCTTCCTACGAGCAGTACTTC. The rearrangement uses TRBV6-2 or TRBV6-3 and TRBJ2-7, with a tentative D call TRBD2 (5 bases). This CDR3 is built from 16 residues. V was clipped by 3 bases and J by 1 base, with 16 bases between them. The germline V gene has CDR1 MNHEY and CDR2 SVGEGT.